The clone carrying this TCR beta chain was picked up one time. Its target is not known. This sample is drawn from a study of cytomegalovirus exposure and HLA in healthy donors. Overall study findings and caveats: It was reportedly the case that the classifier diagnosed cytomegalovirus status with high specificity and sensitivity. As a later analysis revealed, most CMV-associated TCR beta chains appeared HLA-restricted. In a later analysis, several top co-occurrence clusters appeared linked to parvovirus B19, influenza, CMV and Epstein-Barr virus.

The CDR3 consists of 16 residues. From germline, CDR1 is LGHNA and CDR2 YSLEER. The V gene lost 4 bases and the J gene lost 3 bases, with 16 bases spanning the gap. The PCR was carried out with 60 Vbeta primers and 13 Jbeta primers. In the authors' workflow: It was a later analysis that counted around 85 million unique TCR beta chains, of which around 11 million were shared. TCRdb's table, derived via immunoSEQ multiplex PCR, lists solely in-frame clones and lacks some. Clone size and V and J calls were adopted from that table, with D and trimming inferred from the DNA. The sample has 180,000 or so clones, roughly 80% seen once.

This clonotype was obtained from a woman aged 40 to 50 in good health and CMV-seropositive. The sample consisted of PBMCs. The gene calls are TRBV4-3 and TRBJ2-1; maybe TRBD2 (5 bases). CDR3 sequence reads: CASSPGEGGYYNEQFF. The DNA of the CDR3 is TGCGCCAGCAGCCCCGGGGAAGGTGGGTACTACAATGAGCAGTTCTTC.